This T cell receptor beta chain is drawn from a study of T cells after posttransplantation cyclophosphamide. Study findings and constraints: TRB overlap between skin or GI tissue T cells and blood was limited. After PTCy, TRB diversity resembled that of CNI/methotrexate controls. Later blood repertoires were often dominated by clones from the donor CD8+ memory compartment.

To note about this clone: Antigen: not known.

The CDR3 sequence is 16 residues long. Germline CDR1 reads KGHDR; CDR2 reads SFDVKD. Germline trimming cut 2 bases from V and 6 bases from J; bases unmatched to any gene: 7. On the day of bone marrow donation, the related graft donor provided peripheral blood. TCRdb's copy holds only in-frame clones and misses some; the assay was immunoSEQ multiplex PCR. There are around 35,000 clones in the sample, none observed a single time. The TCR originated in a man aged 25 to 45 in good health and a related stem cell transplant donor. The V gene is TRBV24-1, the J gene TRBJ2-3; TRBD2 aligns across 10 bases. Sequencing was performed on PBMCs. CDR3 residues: CATSDYSGGPGDTQYF. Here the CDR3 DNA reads TGTGCCACCAGTGATTATAGCGGGGGGCCCGGCGATACGCAGTATTTT.